Below, 4 T cell receptor beta chains from the same sample are listed, as sequenced in a study of T cell repertoires in cytomegalovirus infection. TCRdb re-called the reads through MiXCR, storing one row per CDR3 protein. The data show 80,000 or so distinct CDR3 sequences, about 24% seen once. For these receptors, no antigen is known. The sample here was CD8+ T cells from cultured PBMCs, taken from culture after CMV antigen stimulation. The receptor set was obtained from a human donor in good health (CMV status not recorded). Some clones in this sample may be carry-over from other donors' samples.

This clonotype was observed a few times. The gene calls are TRBV6-5 and TRBJ2-5; possibly TRBD2 for D (5 bases). Trimming took off 5 bases at V and 7 bases at J, with 8 bases between the two ends. CDR1 is MNHEY, CDR2 SVGAGI, per germline. The CDR3 length is 11 residues. The CDR3 sequence is CASSHGGTQYF. The DNA for the CDR3 is TGTGCCAGCAGTCATGGAGGGACCCAGTACTTC.

The CDR3 sequence is CASSPPTYEQYF. CDR3 in DNA: TGTGCCAGCAGCCCCCCTACCTACGAGCAGTACTTC. The chain employs TRBV7-9 and TRBJ2-7; no definite D call. CDR3 length: 12 amino acids. Per germline, CDR1 SEHNR and CDR2 FQNEAQ (reference sequence). The germline V and J ends were trimmed by 5 bases and 2 bases, with 7 bases remaining between them.

This clonotype was observed a few times. CDR3 in DNA: TGTGCCAGCAGTTCCCTTCTAGCGGAGACCTACAATGAGCAGTTCTTC. This encodes CASSSLLAETYNEQFF. This chain joins TRBV6-5 and TRBJ2-1; the match to TRBD2 covers 7 bases. Losses at the gene ends were 4 bases for V and 2 bases for J; bases not matched to a gene: 8. Germline V gene sequence: CDR1 MNHEY, CDR2 SVGAGI. The CDR3 totals 16 residues.

This clonotype was counted many times. The chain joins TRBV7-6 to TRBJ1-1, with D hard to call. Germline CDR1 is SGHVS and CDR2 is FNYEAQ. Trimming stripped 2 bases from V and 1 base from J, with 11 bases between. The length of the CDR3 is 15 residues. CDR3 in DNA: TGTGCCAGCAGCTTAAACTGGGGTGGGAACACTGAAGCTTTCTTT. The encoded protein is CASSLNWGGNTEAFF.